The sequence of this TCR beta chain was determined in a study of beta chain features in type 1 diabetes. The overall study: All of the samples together had around 110,000,000 sorted cells examined.

Cell sorting via CD45RO/CCR7/CD25/CD127/CD95/CD27 was performed to obtain CD4+ naive, central memory, regulatory and stem cell-like memory cells. A remark on this clone: The target antigen is unknown.

The CDR3 contains 15 residues. Germline CDR1 is MNHEY and CDR2 is SVGAGI. With V trimmed by 6 bases and J by 4 bases, 9 bases remained unmatched. As every portion of the isolated RNA was reverse transcribed, the sequencing read expressed TCRB transcripts. The table came from immunoSEQ multiplex PCR; TCRdb's copy has only in-frame clones and leaves some out. The sample lists under 400,000 clones; about 14% were seen once. Study-level findings and limits: Amplification by PCR could prefer shorter templates, with the same effect in patients and controls.

The clonotype comes from a man between 25 and 39 years old in good health. The specimen was central memory CD4+ T cells from blood. The chain employs TRBV6-5 and TRBJ1-5; the match to TRBD1 covers 7 bases. The CDR3 coding sequence is TGTGCCAGCAGGGGTGAGGGGGACAGAAATCAGCCCCAGCATTTT. Encoded protein: CASRGEGDRNQPQHF.